This is a list of T cell receptor beta chains from one sample in a study of human T cells and chemical hapten exposure. TCRdb reprocessed the RACE reads with MiXCR, giving one entry per CDR3 protein. The top ten hold 2% to 3% of the sample, which has fewer than 300,000 distinct CDR3 sequences, approximately 8.6% seen once. This specimen consisted of whole blood, obtained in connection with sensitization to the hapten diphenylcyclopropenone (DPC). Receptors were obtained from a woman between 40 and 50 years old with alopecia areata. Some clones in this sample may be carry-over from other donors' samples. The CDR3 runs from the conserved cysteine through the conserved F or W. D genes are given only for firm matches. Size tells how often a clone was seen (once, few, many) or the class of an expanded clone, and some rows leave it out.

d_gene	v_gene	abundance	j_gene	CDR3aa	CDR3nt
TRBD1	TRBV29-1	NA	TRBJ1-4	CSGGQSNEKLFF	TGCAGCGGGGGACAGAGTAATGAAAAACTGTTTTTT
NA	TRBV12-3/TRBV12-4	NA	TRBJ2-3	CARSLDTGPDTQYF	TGTGCCAGAAGTTTAGACACAGGGCCAGATACGCAGTATTTT
TRBD2	TRBV2	NA	TRBJ2-3	CASSGLAGGTDTQYF	TGTGCCAGCAGTGGACTAGCGGGAGGCACAGATACGCAGTATTTT
NA	TRBV10-3	NA	TRBJ2-5	CATRTVEETQYF	TGTGCCACCAGGACAGTGGAAGAGACCCAGTACTTC
TRBD2	TRBV9	NA	TRBJ2-3	CASSVVLAATDTQYF	TGTGCCAGCAGCGTAGTTCTAGCGGCCACAGATACGCAGTATTTT
NA	TRBV7-9	few	TRBJ2-1	CASSLGTSGQFF	TGTGCCAGCAGCTTAGGGACCAGCGGGCAGTTCTTC
NA	TRBV5-1	few	TRBJ1-2	CASSLQGRFNYGYTF	TGCGCCAGCAGCTTACAGGGACGGTTTAACTATGGCTACACCTTC
NA	TRBV12-3/TRBV12-4	NA	TRBJ2-3	CASSQDLPTLGDTQYF	TGTGCCAGCAGTCAGGACTTGCCAACATTGGGAGATACGCAGTATTTT
NA	TRBV9	NA	TRBJ1-1	CASSDTTGQTTEAFF	TGTGCCAGCAGCGATACGACAGGACAGACGACTGAAGCTTTCTTT
TRBD1	TRBV12-3/TRBV12-4	NA	TRBJ1-6	CASSPRDRGGSPLHF	TGTGCCAGCAGCCCCCGGGACAGGGGAGGTTCACCCCTCCACTTT
NA	TRBV21-1	few	TRBJ2-1	CASSKETGGRSYNEQFF	TGTGCCAGCAGCAAAGAAACAGGGGGTAGGTCCTACAATGAGCAGTTCTTC
TRBD1	TRBV5-1	NA	TRBJ2-7	CASSADRGRYEQYF	TGCGCCAGCAGCGCGGACAGGGGTCGCTACGAGCAGTACTTC
NA	TRBV29-1	NA	TRBJ2-2	CSGGAGNTGELFF	TGCAGCGGGGGAGCCGGGAACACCGGGGAGCTGTTTTTT
TRBD1	TRBV6-5	NA	TRBJ1-4	CASRWTGGQANEKLFF	TGTGCCAGCAGGTGGACAGGGGGCCAGGCTAATGAAAAACTGTTTTTT
NA	TRBV12-3/TRBV12-4	few	TRBJ1-5	CASSLAQSHQPQHF	TGTGCCAGCAGTTTAGCCCAGAGCCATCAGCCCCAGCATTTT
NA	TRBV6-2/TRBV6-3	few	TRBJ1-5	CASSYGNRLQPQHF	TGTGCCAGCAGTTACGGGAACAGGCTTCAGCCCCAGCATTTT
TRBD1	TRBV28	NA	TRBJ2-2	CASSYRDRGRVGELFF	TGTGCCAGCAGCTACCGGGACAGGGGGCGGGTCGGGGAGCTGTTTTTT
NA	TRBV5-1	few	TRBJ1-1	CASSGWGFNEAFF	TGCGCCAGCAGCGGGTGGGGGTTCAATGAAGCTTTCTTT
TRBD1	TRBV5-1	many	TRBJ1-5	CASSTGGGNQPQHF	TGCGCCAGCAGCACAGGGGGCGGTAATCAGCCCCAGCATTTT
TRBD2	TRBV4-3	few	TRBJ2-3	CASSLGTSRLTDTQYF	TGCGCCAGCAGCCTTGGGACTAGCAGACTCACAGATACGCAGTATTTT
TRBD1	TRBV6-5	NA	TRBJ2-5	CASSYADRRGRTQYF	TGTGCCAGCAGTTACGCGGACAGGAGAGGGAGGACCCAGTACTTC
TRBD1	TRBV20-1	many	TRBJ1-1	CSARSPLAGGTGEAFF	TGCAGTGCTAGATCTCCTCTGGCAGGGGGAACAGGTGAAGCTTTCTTT
TRBD1	TRBV12-3/TRBV12-4	many	TRBJ1-4	CASSWRQGAVEKLFF	TGTGCCAGCAGTTGGCGACAGGGGGCCGTTGAAAAACTGTTTTTT
TRBD1	TRBV7-3	few	TRBJ2-1	CASSPGQGTYNEQFF	TGTGCCAGCAGCCCGGGACAGGGGACCTACAATGAGCAGTTCTTC
TRBD2	TRBV19	NA	TRBJ2-2	CATTPSGSNTGELFF	TGTGCCACCACGCCTAGCGGGAGTAACACCGGGGAGCTGTTTTTT
TRBD1	TRBV7-9	few	TRBJ1-1	CASTRQGGSYAEAFF	TGTGCCAGCACTCGACAGGGAGGCTCCTACGCTGAAGCTTTCTTT
NA	TRBV15	NA	TRBJ2-7	CATSRDGPYEQYF	TGTGCCACCAGCAGAGATGGCCCCTACGAGCAGTACTTC
NA	TRBV9	NA	TRBJ2-2	CASSVGTNLRELFF	TGTGCCAGCAGCGTTGGGACAAATCTGCGGGAGCTGTTTTTT
TRBD1	TRBV28	NA	TRBJ1-1	CASSPFTGVDTEAFF	TGTGCCAGCAGTCCCTTTACAGGGGTGGACACTGAAGCTTTCTTT
NA	TRBV20-1	NA	TRBJ2-1	CSARDFPRGYNEQFF	TGCAGTGCTAGGGACTTCCCACGGGGATACAATGAGCAGTTCTTC
NA	TRBV7-9	NA	TRBJ2-7	CASSAMYEQYF	TGTGCCAGCAGCGCCATGTACGAGCAGTACTTC
NA	TRBV5-6	many	TRBJ2-3	CASSSGVWGTDTQYF	TGTGCCAGCAGCTCCGGGGTTTGGGGCACAGATACGCAGTATTTT
NA	TRBV20-1	few	TRBJ2-7	CSAISPEGGYEQYF	TGCAGTGCTATTTCCCCGGAGGGCGGGTACGAGCAGTACTTC
NA	TRBV12-3/TRBV12-4	NA	TRBJ1-2	CASRLGPLGYTF	TGTGCCAGCAGACTGGGCCCCCTCGGCTACACCTTC
NA	TRBV7-9	NA	TRBJ2-7	CASSSSRGGPTYEQYF	TGTGCCAGCAGCTCCAGTCGAGGAGGTCCCACCTACGAGCAGTACTTC
TRBD1	TRBV6-6	NA	TRBJ2-7	CASLRQGPYEQYF	TGTGCCAGCCTGCGACAGGGACCCTACGAGCAGTACTTC
NA	TRBV5-1	few	TRBJ2-1	CASSSGGRDEQFF	TGCGCCAGCAGCTCTGGGGGGCGAGATGAGCAGTTCTTC
NA	TRBV7-3	NA	TRBJ1-6	CASSLSSRKDSPLHF	TGTGCCAGCAGCTTATCGAGTAGGAAGGATTCACCCCTCCACTTT
TRBD2	TRBV29-1	many	TRBJ2-1	CSVRPSGSSDEQFF	TGCAGCGTCCGCCCTAGCGGGAGTTCCGATGAGCAGTTCTTC
NA	TRBV29-1	few	TRBJ2-7	CSVEFQRNPYEQYF	TGCAGCGTTGAGTTCCAACGCAACCCCTACGAGCAGTACTTC
NA	TRBV7-2	NA	TRBJ2-3	CASQRAEPGTDTQYF	TGTGCCAGCCAACGGGCGGAACCGGGTACAGATACGCAGTATTTT
TRBD1	TRBV5-1	many	TRBJ2-7	CASSSRGSYEQYF	TGCGCCAGCAGCTCCAGGGGGAGCTACGAGCAGTACTTC
NA	TRBV14	NA	TRBJ2-7	CASSRVHPYEQYF	TGTGCCAGCAGCCGGGTCCACCCCTACGAGCAGTACTTC
NA	TRBV6-2/TRBV6-3	few	TRBJ1-3	CASIPDRRSGNTIYF	TGTGCCAGCATTCCGGACAGACGCTCTGGAAACACCATATATTTT
TRBD1	TRBV4-1	NA	TRBJ2-1	CASRSPERQGYNEQFF	TGCGCCAGCAGGTCCCCGGAGAGACAGGGATACAATGAGCAGTTCTTC
NA	TRBV6-6	NA	TRBJ2-1	CASMDDSRVAYNEQFF	TGTGCCAGCATGGATGATTCCAGGGTCGCCTACAATGAGCAGTTCTTC
NA	TRBV25-1	NA	TRBJ1-1	CASMIREGSEAFF	TGTGCCAGCATGATCAGGGAGGGTTCTGAAGCTTTCTTT
NA	TRBV6-5	NA	TRBJ2-5	CASSYSWQNAKETQYF	TGTGCCAGCAGTTACTCGTGGCAGAACGCGAAAGAGACCCAGTACTTC
NA	TRBV30	NA	TRBJ2-7	CAWSRDTPYEQYF	TGTGCCTGGAGTAGGGACACCCCCTACGAGCAGTACTTC
NA	TRBV2	few	TRBJ1-1	CASSADRINTEAFF	TGTGCCAGCAGCGCAGACAGGATCAACACTGAAGCTTTCTTT
NA	TRBV2	few	TRBJ2-5	CASSQDRSQETQYF	TGTGCCAGCAGTCAGGACAGATCCCAAGAGACCCAGTACTTC
TRBD2	TRBV7-9	few	TRBJ2-3	CASSLGLTGGSTDTQYF	TGTGCCAGCAGCTTAGGATTGACGGGAGGGAGCACAGATACGCAGTATTTT
TRBD2	TRBV7-9	few	TRBJ2-3	CASSFNILAGLDTDTQYF	TGTGCCAGCAGCTTTAATATTCTAGCGGGGCTCGACACAGATACGCAGTATTTT
TRBD1	TRBV5-5	few	TRBJ2-5	CASSLGGQGGQETQYF	TGTGCCAGCAGCTTGGGGGGACAGGGCGGGCAAGAGACCCAGTACTTC
TRBD1	TRBV6-5	few	TRBJ2-5	CASRPTGDLNFKETQYF	TGTGCCAGCAGACCTACAGGGGATCTTAATTTCAAAGAGACCCAGTACTTC